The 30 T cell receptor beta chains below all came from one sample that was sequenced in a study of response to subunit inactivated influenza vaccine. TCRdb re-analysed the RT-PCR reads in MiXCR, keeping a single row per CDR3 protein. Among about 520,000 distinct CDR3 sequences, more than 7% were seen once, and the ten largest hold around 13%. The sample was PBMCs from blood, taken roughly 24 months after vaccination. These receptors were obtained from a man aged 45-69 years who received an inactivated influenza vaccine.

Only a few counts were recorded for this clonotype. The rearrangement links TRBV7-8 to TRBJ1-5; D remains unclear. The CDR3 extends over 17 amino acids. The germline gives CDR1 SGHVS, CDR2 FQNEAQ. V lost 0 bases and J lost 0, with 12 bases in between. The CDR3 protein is CASSLAVRTYSNQPQHF. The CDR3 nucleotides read TGTGCCAGCAGCTTAGCTGTGAGGACTTATAGCAATCAGCCCCAGCATTTT.

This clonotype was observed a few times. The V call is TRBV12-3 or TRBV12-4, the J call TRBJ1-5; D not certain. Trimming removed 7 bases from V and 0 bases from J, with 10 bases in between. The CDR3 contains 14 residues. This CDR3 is CASNPRHSNQPQHF. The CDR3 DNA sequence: TGTGCCAGCAATCCCAGGCATAGCAATCAGCCCCAGCATTTT.

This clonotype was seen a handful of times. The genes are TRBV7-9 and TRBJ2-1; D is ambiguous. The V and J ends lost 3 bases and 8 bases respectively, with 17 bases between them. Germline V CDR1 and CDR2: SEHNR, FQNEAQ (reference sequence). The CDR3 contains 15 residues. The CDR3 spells CASSFSYLTPHEQFF. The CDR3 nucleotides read TGTGCCAGCAGCTTTTCATACCTTACTCCCCATGAGCAGTTCTTC.

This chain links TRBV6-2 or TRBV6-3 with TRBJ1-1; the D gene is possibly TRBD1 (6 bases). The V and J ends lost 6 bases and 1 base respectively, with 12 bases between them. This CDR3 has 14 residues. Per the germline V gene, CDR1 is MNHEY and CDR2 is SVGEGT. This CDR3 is CASRKTGANTEAFF. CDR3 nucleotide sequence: TGTGCCAGCAGAAAGACAGGTGCGAACACTGAAGCTTTCTTT.

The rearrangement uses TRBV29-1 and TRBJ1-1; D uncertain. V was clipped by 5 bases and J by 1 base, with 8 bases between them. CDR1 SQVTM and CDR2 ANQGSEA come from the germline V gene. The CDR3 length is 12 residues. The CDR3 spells CSVYPGNTEAFF. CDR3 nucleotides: TGCAGCGTTTACCCCGGGAACACTGAAGCTTTCTTT.

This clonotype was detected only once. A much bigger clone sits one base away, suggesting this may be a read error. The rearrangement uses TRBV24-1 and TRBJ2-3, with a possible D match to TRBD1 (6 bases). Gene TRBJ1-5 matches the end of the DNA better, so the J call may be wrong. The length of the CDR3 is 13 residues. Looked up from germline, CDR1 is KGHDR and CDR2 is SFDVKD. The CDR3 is CATSVGAADTQHF. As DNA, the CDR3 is TGTGCCACCAGTGTGGGGGCCGCAGATACGCAGCATTTT.

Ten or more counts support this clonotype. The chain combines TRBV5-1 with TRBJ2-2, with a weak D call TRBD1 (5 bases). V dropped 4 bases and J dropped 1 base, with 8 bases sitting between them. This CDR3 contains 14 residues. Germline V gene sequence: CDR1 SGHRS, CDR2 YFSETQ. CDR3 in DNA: TGCGCCAGCAGCGCTGACAGGAACACCGGGGAGCTGTTTTTT. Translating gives CASSADRNTGELFF.

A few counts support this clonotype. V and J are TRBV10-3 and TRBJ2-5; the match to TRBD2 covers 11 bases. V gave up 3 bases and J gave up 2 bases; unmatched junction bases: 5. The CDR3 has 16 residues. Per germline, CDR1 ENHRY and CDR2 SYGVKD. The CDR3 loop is CAISELAGGVQETQYF. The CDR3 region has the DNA TGTGCCATCAGTGAATTAGCGGGAGGGGTACAAGAGACCCAGTACTTC.

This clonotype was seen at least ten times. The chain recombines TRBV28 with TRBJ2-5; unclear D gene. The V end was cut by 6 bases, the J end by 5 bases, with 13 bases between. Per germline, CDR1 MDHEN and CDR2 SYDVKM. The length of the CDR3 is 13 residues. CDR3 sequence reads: CASSYPATETQYF. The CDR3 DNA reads TGTGCCAGCAGCTATCCAGCGACGGAGACCCAGTACTTC.

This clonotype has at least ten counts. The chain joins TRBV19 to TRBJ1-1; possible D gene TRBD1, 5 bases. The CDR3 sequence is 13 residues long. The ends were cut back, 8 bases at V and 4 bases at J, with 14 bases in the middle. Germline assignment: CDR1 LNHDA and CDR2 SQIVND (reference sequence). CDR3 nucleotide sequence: TGTGCCAGTGCAGGGTCGGTTGGCACTGAAGCTTTCTTT. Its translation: CASAGSVGTEAFF.

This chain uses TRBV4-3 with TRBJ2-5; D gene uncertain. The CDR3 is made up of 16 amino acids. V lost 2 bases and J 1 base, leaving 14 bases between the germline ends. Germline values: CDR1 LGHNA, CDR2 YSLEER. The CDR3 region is CASSQLYLRSQETQYF. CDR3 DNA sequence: TGCGCCAGCAGCCAACTGTATCTTCGATCCCAAGAGACCCAGTACTTC.

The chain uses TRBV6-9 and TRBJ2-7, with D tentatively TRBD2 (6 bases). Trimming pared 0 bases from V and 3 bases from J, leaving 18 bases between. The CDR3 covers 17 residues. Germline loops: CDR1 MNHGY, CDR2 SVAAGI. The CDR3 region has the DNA TGTGCCAGCAGTTATTCCGCTGGGTCTAGCGTGGACTACGAGCAGTACTTC. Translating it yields CASSYSAGSSVDYEQYF.

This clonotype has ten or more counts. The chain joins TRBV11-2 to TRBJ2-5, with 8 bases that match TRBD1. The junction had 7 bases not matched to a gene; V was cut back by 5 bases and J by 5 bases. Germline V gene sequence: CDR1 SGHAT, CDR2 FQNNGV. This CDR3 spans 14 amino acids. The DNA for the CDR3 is TGTGCCAGCAGCCGACAGGGGCCGCAGGAGACCCAGTACTTC. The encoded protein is CASSRQGPQETQYF.

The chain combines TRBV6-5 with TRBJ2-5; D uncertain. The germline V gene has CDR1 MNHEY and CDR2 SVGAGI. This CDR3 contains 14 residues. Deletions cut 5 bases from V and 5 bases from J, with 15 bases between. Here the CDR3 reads CASSPSLSWETQYF. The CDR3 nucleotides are TGTGCCAGCAGTCCCTCGTTGAGCTGGGAGACCCAGTACTTC.

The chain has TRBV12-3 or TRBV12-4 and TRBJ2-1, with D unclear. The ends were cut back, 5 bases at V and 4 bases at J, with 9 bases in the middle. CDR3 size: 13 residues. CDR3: CASSLDEYNEQFF. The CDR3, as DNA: TGTGCCAGCAGTCTTGACGAATACAATGAGCAGTTCTTC.

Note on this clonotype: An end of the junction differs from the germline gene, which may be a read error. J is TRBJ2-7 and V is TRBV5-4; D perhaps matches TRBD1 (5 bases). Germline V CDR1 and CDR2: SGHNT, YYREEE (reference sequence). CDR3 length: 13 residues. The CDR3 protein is CVSSLKGTGEQYF. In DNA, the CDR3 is TGTGTCAGCAGCTTGAAGGGTACAGGAGAGCAGTACTTC.

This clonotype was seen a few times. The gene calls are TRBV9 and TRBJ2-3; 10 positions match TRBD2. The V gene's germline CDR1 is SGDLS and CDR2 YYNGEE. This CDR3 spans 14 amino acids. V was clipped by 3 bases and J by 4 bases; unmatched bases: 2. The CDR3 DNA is TGTGCCAGCAGCGCTCTAGCGGGGGCAGATACGCAGTATTTT. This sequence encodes CASSALAGADTQYF. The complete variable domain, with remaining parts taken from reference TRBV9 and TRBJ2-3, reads DSGVTQTPKHLITATGQRVTLRCSPRSGDLSVYWYQQSLDQGLQFLIQYYNGEERAKGNILERFSAQQFPDLHSELNLSSLELGDSALYFCASSALAGADTQYFGPGTRLTVL.

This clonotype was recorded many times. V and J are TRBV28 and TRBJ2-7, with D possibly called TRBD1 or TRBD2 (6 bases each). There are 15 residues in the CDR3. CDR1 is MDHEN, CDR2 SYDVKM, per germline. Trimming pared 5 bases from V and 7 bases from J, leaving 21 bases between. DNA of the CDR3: TGTGCCAGCAGTACCCCGCGGGACAAAACGGGTGAGCAGTACTTC. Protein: CASSTPRDKTGEQYF.

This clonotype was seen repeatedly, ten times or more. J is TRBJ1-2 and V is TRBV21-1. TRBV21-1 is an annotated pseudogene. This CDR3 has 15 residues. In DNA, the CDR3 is TGTGCCAGCAGCAAAATACGGGGTTGGATCCATGGCTACACCTTC. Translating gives CASSKIRGWIHGYTF.

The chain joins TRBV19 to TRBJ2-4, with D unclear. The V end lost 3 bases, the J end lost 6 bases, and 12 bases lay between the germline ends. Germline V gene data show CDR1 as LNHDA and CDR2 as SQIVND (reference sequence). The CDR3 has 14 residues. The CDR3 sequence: CASSMTGPLNIQYF. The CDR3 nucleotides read TGTGCCAGTAGTATGACTGGGCCTCTAAACATTCAGTACTTC.

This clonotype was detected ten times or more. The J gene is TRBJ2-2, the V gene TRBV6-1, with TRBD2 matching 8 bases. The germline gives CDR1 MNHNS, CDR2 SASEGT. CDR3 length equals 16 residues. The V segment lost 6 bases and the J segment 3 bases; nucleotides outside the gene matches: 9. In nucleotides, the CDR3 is TGTGCCAGCAGCCCACCTCGGGAGGGGGACACCGGGGAGCTGTTTTTT. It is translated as CASSPPREGDTGELFF.

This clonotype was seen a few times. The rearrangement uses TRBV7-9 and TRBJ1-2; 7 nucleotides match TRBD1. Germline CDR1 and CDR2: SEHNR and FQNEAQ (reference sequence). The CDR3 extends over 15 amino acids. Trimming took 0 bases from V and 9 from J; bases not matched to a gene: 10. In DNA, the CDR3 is TGTGCCAGCAGCTTAGCCTCTTTGGCAGGGGGAAGCTACACCTTC. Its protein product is CASSLASLAGGSYTF. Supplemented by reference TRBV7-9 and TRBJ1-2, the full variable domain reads DTGVSQNPRHKITKRGQNVTFRCDPISEHNRLYWYRQTLGQGPEFLTYFQNEAQLEKSRLLSDRFSAERPKGSFSTLEIQRTEQGDSAMYLCASSLASLAGGSYTFGSGTRLTVV.

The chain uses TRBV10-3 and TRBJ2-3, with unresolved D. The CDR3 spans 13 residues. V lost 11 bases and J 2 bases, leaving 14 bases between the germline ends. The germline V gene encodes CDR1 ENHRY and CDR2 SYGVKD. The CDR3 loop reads CAVSGDLTDTQYF. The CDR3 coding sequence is TGTGCCGTATCAGGTGACCTCACAGATACGCAGTATTTT.

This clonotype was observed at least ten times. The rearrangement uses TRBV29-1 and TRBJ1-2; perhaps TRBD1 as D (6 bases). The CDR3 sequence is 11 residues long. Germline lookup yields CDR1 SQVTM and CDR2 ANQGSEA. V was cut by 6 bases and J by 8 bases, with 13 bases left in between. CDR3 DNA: TGCAGCGTCCTCAGGGGTGAAGGCTACACCTTC. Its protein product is CSVLRGEGYTF.

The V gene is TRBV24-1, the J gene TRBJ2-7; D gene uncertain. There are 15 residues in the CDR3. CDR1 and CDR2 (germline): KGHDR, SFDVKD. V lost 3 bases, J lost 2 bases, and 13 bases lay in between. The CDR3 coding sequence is TGTGCCACCAGTGATCCCCGACGAAGGCCCTACGAGCAGTACTTC. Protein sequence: CATSDPRRRPYEQYF.

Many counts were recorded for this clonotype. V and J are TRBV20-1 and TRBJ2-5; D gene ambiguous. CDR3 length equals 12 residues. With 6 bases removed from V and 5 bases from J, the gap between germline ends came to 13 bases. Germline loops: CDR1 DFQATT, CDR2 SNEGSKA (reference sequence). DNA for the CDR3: TGCAGTGCCCCTAACGAATTGGAGACCCAGTACTTC. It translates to CSAPNELETQYF.

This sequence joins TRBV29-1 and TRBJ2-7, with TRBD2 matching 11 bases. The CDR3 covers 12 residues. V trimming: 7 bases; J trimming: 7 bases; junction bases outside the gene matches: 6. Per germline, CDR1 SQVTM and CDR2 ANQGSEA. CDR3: CSDGLAGGEQYF. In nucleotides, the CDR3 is TGCAGCGACGGACTAGCGGGTGGGGAGCAGTACTTC.

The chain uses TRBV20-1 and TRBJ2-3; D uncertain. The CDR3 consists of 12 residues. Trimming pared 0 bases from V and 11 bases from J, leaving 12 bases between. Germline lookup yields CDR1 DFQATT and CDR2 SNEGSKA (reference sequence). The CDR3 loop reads CSARDLASGQYF. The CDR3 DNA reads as TGCAGTGCTAGAGATCTGGCTAGTGGGCAGTATTTT.

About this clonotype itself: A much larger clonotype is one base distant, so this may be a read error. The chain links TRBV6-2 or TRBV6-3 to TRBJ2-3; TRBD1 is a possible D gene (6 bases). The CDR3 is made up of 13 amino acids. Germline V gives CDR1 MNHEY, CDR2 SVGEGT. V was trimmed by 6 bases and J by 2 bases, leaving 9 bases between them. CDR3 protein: CASSRDNTDTQYF. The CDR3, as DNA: TGTGCCAGCAGCCGGGACAACACAGATACGCAGTATTTT.

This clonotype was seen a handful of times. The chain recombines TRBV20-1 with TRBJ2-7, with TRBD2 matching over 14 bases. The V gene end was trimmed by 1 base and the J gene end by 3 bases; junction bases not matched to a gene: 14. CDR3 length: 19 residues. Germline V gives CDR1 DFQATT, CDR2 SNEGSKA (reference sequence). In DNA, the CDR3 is TGCAGTGCTAGAGCACTCCCGGGACTAGCGGGAGCGCTCCTCTACGAGCAGTACTTC. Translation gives CSARALPGLAGALLYEQYF.